The 15 T cell receptor beta chains below come from one sample, sequenced in a study of CD8 T cells in ankylosing spondylitis. Whole-study results and caveats: A motif in TCR beta, a set of eight highly homologous variants, appeared characteristic of ankylosing spondylitis blood.

TCRdb re-called the 5' RACE reads through MiXCR, storing one row per CDR3 protein. Altogether 500,000 to 650,000 distinct CDR3 sequences are present, roughly 5% being singletons, with the ten largest covering 3% to 4%. No antigens are known for them. Sequencing was performed on blood, either unsorted or a sorted T cell fraction (not recorded which). These receptors were collected from a male donor with ankylosing spondylitis.

The CDR3 nucleotides are TGCGCCAGCAGCTCTAGCGGGGCCGTAGGGGAGACCCAGTACTTC. As protein: CASSSSGAVGETQYF. This chain joins TRBV5-1 and TRBJ2-5; 9 positions match TRBD2. The CDR3 has 15 amino acids. From germline, CDR1 is SGHRS and CDR2 YFSETQ. The J segment lost 5 bases and the V segment lost 3 bases, leaving 8 bases of the junction unmatched.

This clonotype came up many times. This chain joins TRBV4-3 and TRBJ1-5; D unclear. The CDR3 has 15 residues. The ends were cut back, 5 bases at V and 6 bases at J, with 17 bases in the middle. The germline gives CDR1 LGHNA, CDR2 YSLEER. The CDR3 coding sequence is TGCGCCAGCAGCGGCTTCTGGGGAGGCGGTCAGCCCCAGCATTTT. The encoded protein is CASSGFWGGGQPQHF.

This chain joins TRBV18 and TRBJ2-7; the match to TRBD1 covers 7 bases. The CDR3 runs 15 residues. The germline V gene has CDR1 KGHSH and CDR2 LQKENI. J was trimmed by 4 bases and V by 4 bases; bases with no gene match: 10. In nucleotides, the CDR3 is TGTGCCAGCTCACGAGCCGGGACAGACCCTTACGAGCAGTACTTC. This encodes CASSRAGTDPYEQYF.

This clonotype was seen more than once but under ten times. V and J are TRBV7-9 and TRBJ2-4; D may be TRBD1 (5 bases). CDR3 length: 14 amino acids. Trimming cost V 4 bases and J 2 bases, with 9 bases left between them. Germline V lookup: CDR1 SEHNR, CDR2 FQNEAQ (reference sequence). The CDR3 DNA sequence: TGTGCCAGCAGCTCGACAGACACCAAAAACATTCAGTACTTC. The encoded protein is CASSSTDTKNIQYF.

The chain is built from TRBV29-1 and TRBJ2-7, with D possibly matching TRBD1 (6 bases). The CDR3 loop spans 13 amino acids. Germline CDR1 SQVTM, CDR2 ANQGSEA. Trimming removed 7 bases at V and 2 bases at J, with 15 bases between. In DNA form, the CDR3 reads TGCAGCGGAAGGGTGGGGGCTACCTACGAGCAGTACTTC. Translating gives CSGRVGATYEQYF.

This clonotype has ten or more counts. The V call is TRBV5-1, the J call TRBJ2-7; 9 positions match TRBD2. Trimming removed 0 bases from V and 5 bases from J; junction bases left unmatched: 6. Germline V gene data show CDR1 as SGHRS and CDR2 as YFSETQ. The CDR3 totals 15 residues. The DNA for the CDR3 is TGCGCCAGCAGCTTGGTGGCGCGGGGGGGAGACGAGCAGTACTTC. This encodes CASSLVARGGDEQYF.

This clonotype was seen at least ten times. This chain links TRBV6-2 or TRBV6-3 with TRBJ2-3; a weak D match, TRBD2 (5 bases). The V end lost 4 bases, the J end lost 1 base, and 15 bases lay between the germline ends. The CDR3 sequence is 16 residues long. Per the germline V gene, CDR1 is MNHEY and CDR2 is SVGEGT. CDR3 nucleotides: TGTGCCAGCAGTTCCCACAGCGCCGGGGGCACAGATACGCAGTATTTT. It codes for CASSSHSAGGTDTQYF.

CDR3 sequence: CASSSRFLQGSNQPQHF. The CDR3 nucleotides read TGTGCCAGCAGCTCTCGATTCTTACAGGGTAGCAATCAGCCCCAGCATTTT. This chain links TRBV5-5 with TRBJ1-5; D perhaps matches TRBD1 (6 bases). Germline V gene data show CDR1 as SGHKS and CDR2 as YYEKEE (reference sequence). The CDR3 totals 17 residues. V was shortened by 3 bases and J by 0 bases, with 16 bases between the two germline ends. Full variable domain (outside the CDR3, taken from reference TRBV5-5 and TRBJ1-5): DAGVTQSPTHLIKTRGQQVTLRCSPISGHKSVSWYQQVLGQGPQFIFQYYEKEERGRGNFPDRFSARQFPNYSSELNVNALLLGDSALYLCASSSRFLQGSNQPQHFGDGTRLSIL.

The chain recombines TRBV5-1 with TRBJ2-7; D remains unclear. The CDR3 totals 13 residues. The V end lost 0 bases, the J end lost 2 bases, and 6 bases lay between the germline ends. Germline loops: CDR1 SGHRS, CDR2 YFSETQ. The CDR3 nucleotides read TGCGCCAGCAGCTTGGAGCAGCCCTACGAGCAGTACTTC. This codes for CASSLEQPYEQYF. Combining the CDR3 with reference TRBV5-1 and TRBJ2-7 gives the whole variable domain KAGVTQTPRYLIKTRGQQVTLSCSPISGHRSVSWYQQTPGQGLQFLFEYFSETQRNKGNFPGRFSGRQFSNSRSEMNVSTLELGDSALYLCASSLEQPYEQYFGPGTRLTVT.

This clonotype was observed at least ten times. The CDR3 region has the DNA TGCGCCAGCAGCTTGGGGCTTAGGGGAGAAAATGAGCAGTTCTTC. It yields the protein CASSLGLRGENEQFF. The chain joins TRBV5-1 to TRBJ2-1; either TRBD1 or TRBD2 may supply D (5 bases each). V gave up 0 bases and J gave up 7 bases, with 14 bases separating them. CDR1 SGHRS and CDR2 YFSETQ come from the germline V gene. This CDR3 comprises 15 residues.

At least ten counts were recorded for this clonotype. The V and J genes are TRBV7-2 and TRBJ1-1, with unresolved D. The CDR3 is 13 amino acids. The V and J ends lost 2 bases and 3 bases respectively, with 7 bases between them. Germline values: CDR1 SGHTA, CDR2 FQGNSA. The CDR3 bases are TGTGCCAGCAGCTTAAAGAGGGACACTGAAGCTTTCTTT. It translates to CASSLKRDTEAFF.

The chain employs TRBV5-1 and TRBJ2-1; TRBD2 aligns across 9 bases. Germline CDR1 reads SGHRS; CDR2 reads YFSETQ. Trimming took 0 bases from V and 3 from J; bases not matched to a gene: 4. The CDR3 has 16 amino acids. CDR3 sequence reads: CASSLEGSGGYNEQFF. In DNA, the CDR3 is TGCGCCAGCAGCTTGGAAGGTAGCGGGGGCTACAATGAGCAGTTCTTC.

This clonotype appeared many times. The V gene is TRBV10-3, the J gene TRBJ1-2; D is uncertain. Germline CDR1 reads ENHRY; CDR2 reads SYGVKD. With 4 bases removed from V and 8 bases from J, the gap between germline ends came to 11 bases. This CDR3 has 12 residues. CDR3: CAISGGWSGYTF. CDR3 in DNA: TGTGCCATCAGTGGAGGGTGGTCCGGCTACACCTTC.

This clonotype was detected many times. The chain employs TRBV5-1 and TRBJ2-1; 8 nucleotides match TRBD2. CDR1 and CDR2 (germline): SGHRS, YFSETQ. J lost 4 bases, V lost 0 bases, and 3 bases had no gene match. The CDR3 covers 15 residues. CDR3 nucleotide sequence: TGCGCCAGCAGCTTGGCTACTAGCGGTTACAATGAGCAGTTCTTC. Translation: CASSLATSGYNEQFF. The entire variable domain, with the rest obtained from reference TRBV5-1 and TRBJ2-1, is as follows: KAGVTQTPRYLIKTRGQQVTLSCSPISGHRSVSWYQQTPGQGLQFLFEYFSETQRNKGNFPGRFSGRQFSNSRSEMNVSTLELGDSALYLCASSLATSGYNEQFFGPGTRLTVL.

This clonotype was observed at least ten times. V and J are TRBV29-1 and TRBJ1-2, with TRBD1 matching 9 bases. CDR1 SQVTM and CDR2 ANQGSEA come from the germline V gene. V lost 6 bases and J lost 6; bases outside the gene matches: 2. This CDR3 is built from 11 residues. The DNA of the CDR3 is TGCAGCGTAAGACAGGGGGATGGCTACACCTTC. Translation gives CSVRQGDGYTF.